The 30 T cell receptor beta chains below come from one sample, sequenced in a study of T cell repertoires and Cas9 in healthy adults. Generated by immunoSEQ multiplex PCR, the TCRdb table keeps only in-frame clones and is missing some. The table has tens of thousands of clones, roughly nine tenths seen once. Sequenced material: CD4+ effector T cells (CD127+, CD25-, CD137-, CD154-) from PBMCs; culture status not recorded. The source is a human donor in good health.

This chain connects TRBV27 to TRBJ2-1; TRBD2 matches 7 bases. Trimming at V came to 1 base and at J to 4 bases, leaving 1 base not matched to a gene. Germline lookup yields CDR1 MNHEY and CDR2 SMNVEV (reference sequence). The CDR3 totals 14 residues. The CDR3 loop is CASSLWGGYNEQFF. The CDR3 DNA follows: TGTGCCAGCAGTTTATGGGGGGGGTACAATGAGCAGTTCTTC.

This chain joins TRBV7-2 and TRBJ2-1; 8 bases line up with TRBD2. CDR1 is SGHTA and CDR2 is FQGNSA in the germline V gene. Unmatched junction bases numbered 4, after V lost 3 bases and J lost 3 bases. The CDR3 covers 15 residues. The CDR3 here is CASSFGRGDYNEQFF. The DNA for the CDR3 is TGTGCCAGCAGCTTCGGGCGGGGGGACTACAATGAGCAGTTCTTC.

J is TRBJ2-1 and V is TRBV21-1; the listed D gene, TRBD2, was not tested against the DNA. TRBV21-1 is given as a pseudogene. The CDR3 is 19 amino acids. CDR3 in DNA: TGTGCCAGCAGCAAATACCTCGGTGGGCTAGCGGGGGGGCCGCGTGAGCAGTTCTTC. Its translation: CASSKYLGGLAGGPREQFF.

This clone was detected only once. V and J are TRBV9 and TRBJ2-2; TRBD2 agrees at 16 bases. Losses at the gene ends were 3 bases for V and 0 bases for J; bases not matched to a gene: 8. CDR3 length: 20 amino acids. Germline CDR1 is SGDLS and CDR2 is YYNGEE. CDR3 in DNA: TGTGCCAGCAGCGCCATCTCCGGGACTAGCGGGGGGGCGAACACCGGGGAGCTGTTTTTT. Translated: CASSAISGTSGGANTGELFF.

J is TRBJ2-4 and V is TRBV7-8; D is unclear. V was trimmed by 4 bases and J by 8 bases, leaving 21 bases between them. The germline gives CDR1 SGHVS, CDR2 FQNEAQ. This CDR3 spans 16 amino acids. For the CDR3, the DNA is TGTGCCAGCAGCTACGGGCGAACAGCCCGAATTGACATTCAGTACTTC. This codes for CASSYGRTARIDIQYF.

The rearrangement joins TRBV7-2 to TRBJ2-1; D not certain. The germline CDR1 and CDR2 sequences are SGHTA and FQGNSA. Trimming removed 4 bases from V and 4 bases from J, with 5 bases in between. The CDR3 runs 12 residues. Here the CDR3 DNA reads TGTGCCAGCAGCTCCAATTACAATGAGCAGTTCTTC. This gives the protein CASSSNYNEQFF.

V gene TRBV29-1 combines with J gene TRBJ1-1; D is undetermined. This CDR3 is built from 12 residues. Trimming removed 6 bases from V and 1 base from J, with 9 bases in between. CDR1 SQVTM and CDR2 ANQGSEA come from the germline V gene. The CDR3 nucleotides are TGCAGCGTGGAACACGCGAACACTGAAGCTTTCTTT. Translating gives CSVEHANTEAFF.

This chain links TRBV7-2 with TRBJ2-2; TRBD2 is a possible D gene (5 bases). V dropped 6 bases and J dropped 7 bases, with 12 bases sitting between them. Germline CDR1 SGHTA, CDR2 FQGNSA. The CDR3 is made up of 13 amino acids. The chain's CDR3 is CASSFLGGGELFF. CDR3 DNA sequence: TGTGCCAGCAGTTTTCTAGGAGGCGGGGAGCTGTTTTTT.

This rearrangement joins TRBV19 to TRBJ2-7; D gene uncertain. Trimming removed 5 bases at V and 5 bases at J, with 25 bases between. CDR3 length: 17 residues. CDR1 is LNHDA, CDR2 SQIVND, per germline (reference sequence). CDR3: CASSVSHGPTFNDEQYF. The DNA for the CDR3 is TGTGCCAGTAGTGTAAGCCATGGCCCTACTTTTAATGACGAGCAGTACTTC.

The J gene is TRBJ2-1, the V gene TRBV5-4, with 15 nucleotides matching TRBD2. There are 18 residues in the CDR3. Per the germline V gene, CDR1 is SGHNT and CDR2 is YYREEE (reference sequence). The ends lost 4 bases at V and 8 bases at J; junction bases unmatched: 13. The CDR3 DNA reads TGTGCCAGCAGCAGGAGGACTAGCGGGGGGGTCGGTTTGGATGAGCAGTTCTTC. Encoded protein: CASSRRTSGGVGLDEQFF. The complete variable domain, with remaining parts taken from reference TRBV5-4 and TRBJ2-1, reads ETGVTQSPTHLIKTRGQQVTLRCSSQSGHNTVSWYQQALGQGPQFIFQYYREEENGRGNFPPRFSGLQFPNYSSELNVNALELDDSALYLCASSRRTSGGVGLDEQFFGPGTRLTVL.

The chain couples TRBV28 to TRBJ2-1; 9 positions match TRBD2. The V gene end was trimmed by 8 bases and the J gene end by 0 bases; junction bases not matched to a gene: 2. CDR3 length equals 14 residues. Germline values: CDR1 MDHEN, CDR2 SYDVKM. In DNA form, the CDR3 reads TGTGCCAGCGCTAGCGGGGCCTCCTACAATGAGCAGTTCTTC. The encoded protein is CASASGASYNEQFF.

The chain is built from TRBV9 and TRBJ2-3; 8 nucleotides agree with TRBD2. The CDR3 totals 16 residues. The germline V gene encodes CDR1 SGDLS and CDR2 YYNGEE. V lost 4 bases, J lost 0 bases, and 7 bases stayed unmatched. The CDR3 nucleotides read TGTGCCAGCAGCCCCCTAGCGGGCGTTAGCACAGATACGCAGTATTTT. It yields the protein CASSPLAGVSTDTQYF.

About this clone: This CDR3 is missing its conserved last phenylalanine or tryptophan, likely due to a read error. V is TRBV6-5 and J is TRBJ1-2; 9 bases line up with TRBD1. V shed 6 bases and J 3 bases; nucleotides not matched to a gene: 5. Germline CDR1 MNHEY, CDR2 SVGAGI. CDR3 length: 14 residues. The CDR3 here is CASRPRQGDYGYTL. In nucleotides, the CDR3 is TGTGCCAGCAGGCCCCGACAGGGGGACTATGGCTACACCCTC.

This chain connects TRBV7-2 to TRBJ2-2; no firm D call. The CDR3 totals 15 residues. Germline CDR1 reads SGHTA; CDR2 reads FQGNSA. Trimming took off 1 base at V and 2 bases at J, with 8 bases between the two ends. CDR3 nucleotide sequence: TGTGCCAGCAGCTTAGTGCTCGGAAACACCGGGGAGCTGTTTTTT. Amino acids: CASSLVLGNTGELFF. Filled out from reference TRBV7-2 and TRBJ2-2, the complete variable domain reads GAGVSQSPSNKVTEKGKDVELRCDPISGHTALYWYRQSLGQGLEFLIYFQGNSAPDKSGLPSDRFSAERTGGSVSTLTIQRTQQEDSAVYLCASSLVLGNTGELFFGEGSRLTVL.

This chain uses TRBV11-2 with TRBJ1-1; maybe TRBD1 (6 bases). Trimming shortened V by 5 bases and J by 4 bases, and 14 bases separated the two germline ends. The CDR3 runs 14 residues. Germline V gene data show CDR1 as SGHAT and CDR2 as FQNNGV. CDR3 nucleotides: TGTGCCAGCAGCCGGGTTGGGGGCGTCACTGAAGCTTTCTTT. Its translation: CASSRVGGVTEAFF.

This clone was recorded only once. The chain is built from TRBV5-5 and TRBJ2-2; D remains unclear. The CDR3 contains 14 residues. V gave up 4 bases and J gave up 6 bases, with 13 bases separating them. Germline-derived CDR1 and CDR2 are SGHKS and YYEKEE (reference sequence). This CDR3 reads CASSPEIGAGELFF. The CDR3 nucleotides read TGTGCCAGCAGCCCTGAGATTGGCGCCGGGGAGCTGTTTTTT. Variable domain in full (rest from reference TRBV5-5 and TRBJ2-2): DAGVTQSPTHLIKTRGQQVTLRCSPISGHKSVSWYQQVLGQGPQFIFQYYEKEERGRGNFPDRFSARQFPNYSSELNVNALLLGDSALYLCASSPEIGAGELFFGEGSRLTVL.

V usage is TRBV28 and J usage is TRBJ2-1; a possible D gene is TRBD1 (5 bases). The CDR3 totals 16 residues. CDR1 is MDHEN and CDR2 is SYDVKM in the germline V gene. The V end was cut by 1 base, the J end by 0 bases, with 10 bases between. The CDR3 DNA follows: TGTGCCAGCAGTTTATCTGCAGGGCGCTCCTACAATGAGCAGTTCTTC. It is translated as CASSLSAGRSYNEQFF. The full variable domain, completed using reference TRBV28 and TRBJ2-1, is DVKVTQSSRYLVKRTGEKVFLECVQDMDHENMFWYRQDPGLGLRLIYFSYDVKMKEKGDIPEGYSVSREKKERFSLILESASTNQTSMYLCASSLSAGRSYNEQFFGPGTRLTVL.

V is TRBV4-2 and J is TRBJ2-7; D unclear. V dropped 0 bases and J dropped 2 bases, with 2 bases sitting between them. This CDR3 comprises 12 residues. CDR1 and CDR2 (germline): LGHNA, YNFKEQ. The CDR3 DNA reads TGTGCCAGCAGCCAAGACGCCTACGAGCAGTACTTC. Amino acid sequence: CASSQDAYEQYF.

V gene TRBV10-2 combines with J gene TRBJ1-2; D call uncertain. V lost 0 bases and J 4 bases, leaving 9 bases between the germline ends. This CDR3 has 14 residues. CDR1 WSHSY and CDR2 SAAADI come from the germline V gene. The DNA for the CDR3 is TGCGCCAGCAGTGAGTCGAGTGCCCCCTATGGCTACACCTTC. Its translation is CASSESSAPYGYTF.

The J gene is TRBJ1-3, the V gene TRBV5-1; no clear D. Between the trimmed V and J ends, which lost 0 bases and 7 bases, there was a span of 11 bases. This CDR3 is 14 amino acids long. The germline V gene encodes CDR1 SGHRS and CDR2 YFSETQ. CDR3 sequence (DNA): TGCGCCAGCAGCTTGGACACGGTAATCAACACCATATATTTT. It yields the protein CASSLDTVINTIYF.

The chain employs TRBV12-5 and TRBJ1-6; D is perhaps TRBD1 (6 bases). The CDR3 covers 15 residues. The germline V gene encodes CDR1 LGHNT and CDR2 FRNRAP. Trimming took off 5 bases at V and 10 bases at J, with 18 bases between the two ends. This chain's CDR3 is CASGNERGLWSPLHF. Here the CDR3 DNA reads TGTGCTAGTGGTAATGAGAGGGGGTTGTGGTCACCCCTCCACTTT.

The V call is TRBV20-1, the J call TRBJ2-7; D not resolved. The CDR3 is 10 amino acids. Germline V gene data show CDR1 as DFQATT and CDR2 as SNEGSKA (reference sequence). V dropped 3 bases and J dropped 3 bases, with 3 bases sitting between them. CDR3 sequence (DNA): TGCAGTGCTAGGGGCTACGAGCAGTACTTC. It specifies CSARGYEQYF.

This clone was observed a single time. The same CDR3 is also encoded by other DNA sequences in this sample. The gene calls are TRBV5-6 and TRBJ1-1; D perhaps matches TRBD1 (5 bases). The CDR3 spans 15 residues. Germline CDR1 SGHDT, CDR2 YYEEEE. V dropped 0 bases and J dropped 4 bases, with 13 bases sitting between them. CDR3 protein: CASSLVRGLGTEAFF. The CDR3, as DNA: TGTGCCAGCAGCTTGGTTCGGGGGTTGGGCACTGAAGCTTTCTTT.

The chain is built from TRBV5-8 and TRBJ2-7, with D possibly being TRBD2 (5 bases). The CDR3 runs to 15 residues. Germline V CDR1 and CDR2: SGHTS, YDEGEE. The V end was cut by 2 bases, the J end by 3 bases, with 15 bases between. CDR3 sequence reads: CASSFDLQAGYEQYF. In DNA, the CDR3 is TGTGCCAGCAGCTTTGATCTCCAGGCGGGCTACGAGCAGTACTTC.

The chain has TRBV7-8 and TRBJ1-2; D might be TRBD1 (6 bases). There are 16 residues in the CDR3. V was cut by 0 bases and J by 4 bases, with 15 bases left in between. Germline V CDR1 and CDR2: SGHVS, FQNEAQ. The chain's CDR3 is CASSLARGPEVYGYTF. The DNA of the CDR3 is TGTGCCAGCAGCTTAGCGCGGGGGCCCGAGGTCTATGGCTACACCTTC. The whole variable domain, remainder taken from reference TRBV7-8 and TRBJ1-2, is GAGVSQSPRYKVAKRGQDVALRCDPISGHVSLFWYQQALGQGPEFLTYFQNEAQLDKSGLPSDRFFAERPEGSVSTLKIQRTQQEDSAVYLCASSLARGPEVYGYTFGSGTRLTVV.

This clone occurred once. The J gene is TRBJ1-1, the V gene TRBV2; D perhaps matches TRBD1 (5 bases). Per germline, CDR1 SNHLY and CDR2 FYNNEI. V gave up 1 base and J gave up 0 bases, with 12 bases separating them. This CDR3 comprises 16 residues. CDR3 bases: TGTGCCAGCAGTGAAGGGCAGGGAATAATGAACACTGAAGCTTTCTTT. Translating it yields CASSEGQGIMNTEAFF.

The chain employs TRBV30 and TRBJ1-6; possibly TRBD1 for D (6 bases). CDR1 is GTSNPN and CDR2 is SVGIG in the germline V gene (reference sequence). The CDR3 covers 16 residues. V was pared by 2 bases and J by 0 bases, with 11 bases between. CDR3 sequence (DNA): TGTGCCTGGAGTCTGGACAGCAGCTCCTATAATTCACCCCTCCACTTT. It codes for CAWSLDSSSYNSPLHF.

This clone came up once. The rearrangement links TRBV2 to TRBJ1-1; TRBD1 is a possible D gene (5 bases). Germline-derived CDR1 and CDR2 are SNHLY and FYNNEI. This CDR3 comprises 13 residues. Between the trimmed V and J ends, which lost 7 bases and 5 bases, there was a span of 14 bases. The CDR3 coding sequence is TGTGCCAGCAATAGGGGAATGGGGACTGAAGCTTTCTTT. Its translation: CASNRGMGTEAFF.

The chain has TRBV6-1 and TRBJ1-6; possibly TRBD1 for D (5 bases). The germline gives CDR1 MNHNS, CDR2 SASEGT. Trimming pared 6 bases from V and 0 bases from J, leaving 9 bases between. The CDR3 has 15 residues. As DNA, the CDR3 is TGTGCCAGCAGAGGGGAGGGCTCCTATAATTCACCCCTCCACTTT. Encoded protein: CASRGEGSYNSPLHF.

CDR3 sequence: CASSRPTDRGTEAFF. The CDR3 DNA follows: TGTGCCAGCAGTCGACCGACCGACCGGGGAACTGAAGCTTTCTTT. The chain is built from TRBV6-6 and TRBJ1-1; no definite D call. Trimming removed 5 bases from V and 5 bases from J, with 18 bases in between. Germline V lookup: CDR1 MNHNY, CDR2 SVGAGI (reference sequence). The CDR3 sequence is 15 residues long.